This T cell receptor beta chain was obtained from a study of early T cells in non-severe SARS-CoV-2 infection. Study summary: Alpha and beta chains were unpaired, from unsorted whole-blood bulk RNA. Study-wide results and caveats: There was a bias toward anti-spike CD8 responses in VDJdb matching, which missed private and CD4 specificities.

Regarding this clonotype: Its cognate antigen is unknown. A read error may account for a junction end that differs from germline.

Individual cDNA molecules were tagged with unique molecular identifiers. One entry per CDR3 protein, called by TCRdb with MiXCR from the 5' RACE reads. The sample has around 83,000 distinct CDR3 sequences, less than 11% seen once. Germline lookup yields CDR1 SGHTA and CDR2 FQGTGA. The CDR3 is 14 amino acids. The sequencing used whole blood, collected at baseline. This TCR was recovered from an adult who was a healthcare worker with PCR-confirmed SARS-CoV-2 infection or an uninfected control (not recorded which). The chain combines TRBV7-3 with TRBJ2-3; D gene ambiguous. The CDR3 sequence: CASSPTAIGDTRYF. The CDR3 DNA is TGTGCCAGCAGCCCGACGGCGATCGGAGATACGCGGTATTTT.